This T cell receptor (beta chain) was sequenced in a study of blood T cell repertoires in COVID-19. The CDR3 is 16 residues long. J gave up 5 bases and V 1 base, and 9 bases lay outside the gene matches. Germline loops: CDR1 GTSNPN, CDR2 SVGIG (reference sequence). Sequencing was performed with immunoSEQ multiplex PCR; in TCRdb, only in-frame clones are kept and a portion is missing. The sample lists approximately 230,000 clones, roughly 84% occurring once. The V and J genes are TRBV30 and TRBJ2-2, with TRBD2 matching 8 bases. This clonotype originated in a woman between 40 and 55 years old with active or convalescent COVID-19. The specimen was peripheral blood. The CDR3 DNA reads TGTGCCTGGAGTGGGATGGCGGGGGGCTGGACCGGGGAGCTGTTTTTT. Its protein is CAWSGMAGGWTGELFF.